The next 28 T cell receptor beta chains were all read from a single sample in a study of T-cell memory formation after mild COVID-19. MiXCR, run by TCRdb on the 5' RACE reads, gives a single entry per CDR3 protein. The data contain 250,000 to 400,000 distinct CDR3 sequences, approximately 15% of them singletons. Sequenced material: PBMCs or a T cell subset sorted from them (not recorded which). All receptors derive from a man between 18 and 35 years old who had mild COVID-19 (a few samples of this study predate the infection). Cell type and time point are not known.

The rearrangement uses TRBV21-1 and TRBJ2-1; the table assigns TRBD1, which was not confirmed against the DNA. TRBV21-1 is described as a pseudogene. This CDR3 contains 17 residues. The CDR3 sequence is CASSKDPLGTGRNEQFF. CDR3 DNA sequence: TGTGCCAGCAGCAAAGACCCCCTCGGGACAGGGAGGAATGAGCAGTTCTTC.

This clonotype showed up many times. The chain recombines TRBV14 with TRBJ2-6, with 8 bases that match TRBD1. The CDR3 spans 18 residues. Germline CDR1 SGHDN, CDR2 FVKESK. With V trimmed by 4 bases and J by 0 bases, 8 bases remained unmatched. The CDR3 DNA is TGTGCCAGCAGCCCCTGGACAGGGAAGTCCTCTGGGGCCAACGTCCTGACTTTC. This codes for CASSPWTGKSSGANVLTF.

The genes are TRBV7-3 and TRBJ1-1; D not resolved. The V gene's germline CDR1 is SGHTA and CDR2 FQGTGA. The CDR3 has 16 residues. The V end was cut by 2 bases, the J end by 0 bases, with 13 bases between. CDR3 protein: CASSLVWSIVNTEAFF. The DNA for the CDR3 is TGTGCCAGCAGCTTAGTCTGGAGTATAGTGAACACTGAAGCTTTCTTT.

V is TRBV5-6 and J is TRBJ2-3, with a weak D call TRBD2 (7 bases). The V end was cut by 4 bases, the J end by 3 bases, with 18 bases between. The CDR3 is 16 amino acids. Germline-derived CDR1 and CDR2 are SGHDT and YYEEEE. The CDR3 reads CASSHQFGGATDTQYF. CDR3 DNA: TGTGCCAGCAGCCACCAGTTTGGGGGGGCTACAGATACGCAGTATTTT.

This clonotype was observed at least ten times. This chain connects TRBV4-2 to TRBJ2-1, with D perhaps TRBD2 (6 bases). The V gene's germline CDR1 is LGHNA and CDR2 YNFKEQ. The CDR3 runs 16 residues. The ends were cut back, 0 bases at V and 2 bases at J, with 11 bases in the middle. As DNA, the CDR3 is TGTGCCAGCAGCCAAGATTCCCCGGGAGCCTACAATGAGCAGTTCTTC. Translated, it gives CASSQDSPGAYNEQFF.

The genes are TRBV12-3 or TRBV12-4 and TRBJ1-3; D not resolved. The CDR3 covers 12 residues. Trimming removed 5 bases at V and 8 bases at J, with 10 bases between. CDR3 nucleotide sequence: TGTGCCAGCAGTAGGACTGACGACACCATATATTTT. Translated: CASSRTDDTIYF.

The chain couples TRBV7-2 to TRBJ1-4; D gene uncertain. Germline V CDR1 and CDR2: SGHTA, FQGNSA. Deletions cut 5 bases from V and 10 bases from J, with 20 bases between. This CDR3 is 15 amino acids long. For the CDR3, the DNA is TGTGCCAGCAGCCCTGGCGGGCCGAGGGCGGGAAAACTGTTTTTT. This codes for CASSPGGPRAGKLFF.

The sample holds many counts of this clonotype. The chain uses TRBV4-3 and TRBJ2-2, with 12 positions matching TRBD1. Germline lookup yields CDR1 LGHNA and CDR2 YSLEER. V trimming: 1 base; J trimming: 7 bases; junction bases outside the gene matches: 4. The CDR3 totals 16 residues. This chain's CDR3 is CASSQAGTGGFGELFF. CDR3 in DNA: TGCGCCAGCAGCCAAGCAGGGACAGGGGGCTTCGGGGAGCTGTTTTTT.

This clonotype turned up a few times. The junction shows a germline mismatch at one end, possibly a read error. This chain joins TRBV12-3 or TRBV12-4 and TRBJ1-4; 8 bases align to TRBD1. There are 16 residues in the CDR3. CDR3 protein: CASRLAGQGPNEKLFF. As DNA, the CDR3 is TGTGCCAGCAGATTAGCTGGACAGGGCCCGAATGAAAAACTGTTTTTT.

The sample holds a few counts of this clonotype. The V call is TRBV19, the J call TRBJ1-2, with D uncertain. V lost 6 bases and J lost 2, with 13 bases in between. This CDR3 spans 14 amino acids. The germline V gene encodes CDR1 LNHDA and CDR2 SQIVND (reference sequence). The CDR3 DNA sequence: TGTGCCAGTAGCCCCTCAGACGCCAACTATGGCTACACCTTC. It translates to CASSPSDANYGYTF.

The rearrangement joins TRBV5-1 to TRBJ1-1, with D possibly matching TRBD1 (6 bases). Germline-derived CDR1 and CDR2 are SGHRS and YFSETQ. The CDR3 is made up of 16 amino acids. Between the trimmed V and J ends, which lost 0 bases and 0 bases, there was a span of 12 bases. CDR3 residues: CASSLAGTSVNTEAFF. The CDR3 DNA follows: TGCGCCAGCAGCTTGGCCGGGACATCGGTGAACACTGAAGCTTTCTTT.

V gene TRBV5-1 combines with J gene TRBJ1-4; perhaps TRBD1 as D (5 bases). The V gene lost 4 bases and the J gene lost 6 bases, with 13 bases spanning the gap. Germline CDR1 and CDR2: SGHRS and YFSETQ. The CDR3 spans 14 residues. CDR3 nucleotide sequence: TGCGCCAGCAGCATGACAGCGACAGATGAAAAACTGTTTTTT. Translating gives CASSMTATDEKLFF.

This clonotype was seen many times. CDR3: CASSPLNEQYF. The CDR3, as DNA: TGTGCCAGCTCACCCTTGAACGAGCAGTACTTC. The rearrangement links TRBV18 to TRBJ2-7; D is uncertain. This CDR3 is built from 11 residues. Trimming left V 3 bases short and J 5 bases short, with 5 bases between. Germline loops: CDR1 KGHSH, CDR2 LQKENI.

This clonotype came up many times. The chain uses TRBV28 and TRBJ1-2; 12 bases are shared with TRBD1. The CDR3 contains 17 residues. The V segment lost 6 bases and the J segment 2 bases; nucleotides outside the gene matches: 10. Per germline, CDR1 MDHEN and CDR2 SYDVKM. The CDR3 loop is CASSLTGGQGANYGYTF. CDR3 DNA: TGTGCCAGCAGCCTTACAGGGGGACAGGGGGCCAACTATGGCTACACCTTC.

V usage is TRBV4-1 and J usage is TRBJ2-7, with D perhaps TRBD2 (7 bases). CDR1 is MGHRA, CDR2 YSYEKL, per germline. The CDR3 sequence is 15 residues long. The V and J ends lost 0 bases and 2 bases respectively, with 11 bases between them. The CDR3 region is CASSQDPGGTYEQYF. The DNA for the CDR3 is TGCGCCAGCAGCCAAGATCCGGGGGGCACCTACGAGCAGTACTTC.

The rearrangement links TRBV5-1 to TRBJ2-3; 8 bases map to TRBD2. The J segment lost 0 bases and the V segment lost 1 base, leaving 10 bases of the junction unmatched. The CDR3 totals 18 residues. Germline values: CDR1 SGHRS, CDR2 YFSETQ. This CDR3 is CASSLKAGGRASTDTQYF. DNA of the CDR3: TGCGCCAGCAGCTTGAAGGCGGGGGGCCGTGCTAGCACAGATACGCAGTATTTT. Full variable domain (outside the CDR3, taken from reference TRBV5-1 and TRBJ2-3): KAGVTQTPRYLIKTRGQQVTLSCSPISGHRSVSWYQQTPGQGLQFLFEYFSETQRNKGNFPGRFSGRQFSNSRSEMNVSTLELGDSALYLCASSLKAGGRASTDTQYFGPGTRLTVL.

The gene calls are TRBV4-3 and TRBJ2-7; D might be TRBD1 (6 bases). This CDR3 is 14 amino acids long. V was clipped by 4 bases and J by 2 bases, with 12 bases between them. CDR1 is LGHNA, CDR2 YSLEER, per germline. Here the CDR3 DNA reads TGCGCCAGCAGCCCCCACAGGGCGGCCTACGAGCAGTACTTC. It encodes CASSPHRAAYEQYF.

The sample holds many counts of this clonotype. The rearrangement joins TRBV7-8 to TRBJ2-5, with D perhaps TRBD1 (6 bases). CDR1 SGHVS and CDR2 FQNEAQ come from the germline V gene. Trimming shortened V by 5 bases and J by 0 bases, and 16 bases separated the two germline ends. The CDR3 spans 16 residues. The CDR3 protein is CASSLVAGANQETQYF. The CDR3 DNA follows: TGTGCCAGCAGCCTTGTGGCAGGGGCAAACCAAGAGACCCAGTACTTC.

This chain links TRBV7-2 with TRBJ2-5; 9 bases line up with TRBD2. V was clipped by 2 bases and J by 7 bases; unmatched bases: 14. This CDR3 is built from 17 residues. CDR1 SGHTA and CDR2 FQGNSA come from the germline V gene. The CDR3 nucleotides read TGTGCCAGCAGCTTATTACCGGCGGGGGGGCCCGGTGGGACCCAGTACTTC. Translating gives CASSLLPAGGPGGTQYF.

The chain has TRBV5-1 and TRBJ2-5, with unresolved D. V lost 1 base and J lost 5, with 15 bases in between. Germline values: CDR1 SGHRS, CDR2 YFSETQ. The CDR3 totals 15 residues. This CDR3 is CASSLRPGSRETQYF. As DNA, the CDR3 is TGCGCCAGCAGCTTGAGACCGGGTTCCAGGGAGACCCAGTACTTC.

This clonotype was seen a handful of times. A read error may account for a junction end that differs from germline. J is TRBJ2-2 and V is TRBV6-4; 11 nucleotides line up with TRBD2. CDR1 and CDR2 (germline): MRHNA, SNTAGT. The CDR3 sequence is 14 residues long. CDR3 nucleotide sequence: TGTGTCAGCAGACTAGCGGGGAGCACCGGGGAGCTGTTTTTT. Residues: CVSRLAGSTGELFF.

This chain links TRBV5-6 with TRBJ2-3, with D possibly matching TRBD1 (5 bases). Between the trimmed V and J ends, which lost 2 bases and 6 bases, there was a span of 10 bases. Germline CDR1 reads SGHDT; CDR2 reads YYEEEE. CDR3 length: 13 amino acids. The CDR3 coding sequence is TGTGCCAGCAGCTTAGGGGCGCTTGATACGCAGTATTTT. It encodes CASSLGALDTQYF.

The chain is built from TRBV4-3 and TRBJ1-1; D not certain. Germline V gene sequence: CDR1 LGHNA, CDR2 YSLEER. The germline V and J ends were trimmed by 1 base and 1 base, with 7 bases remaining between them. The CDR3 totals 14 residues. For the CDR3, the DNA is TGCGCCAGCAGCCAAGTTTTGGAGAACACTGAAGCTTTCTTT. It yields the protein CASSQVLENTEAFF.

The V and J genes are TRBV7-2 and TRBJ2-2; D possibly corresponds to TRBD1 (5 bases). CDR1 and CDR2 (germline): SGHTA, FQGNSA. V lost 5 bases and J lost 7, with 23 bases in between. The CDR3 consists of 17 residues. CDR3 nucleotides: TGTGCCAGCAGCCCAAGCAGGGCGGCTGGAGCCGGCGGGGAGCTGTTTTTT. This codes for CASSPSRAAGAGGELFF.

This clonotype was picked up a small number of times. The chain employs TRBV6-2 or TRBV6-3 and TRBJ2-7; the D gene is possibly TRBD2 (5 bases). The V end was cut by 2 bases, the J end by 5 bases, with 13 bases between. Germline CDR1 reads MNHEY; CDR2 reads SVGEGT. The length of the CDR3 is 14 residues. This CDR3 is CASSYPTELDEQYF. The CDR3 DNA is TGTGCCAGCAGTTACCCCACCGAACTAGACGAGCAGTACTTC.

This clonotype was observed at least ten times. The chain employs TRBV7-8 and TRBJ2-7, with D hard to call. The CDR3 totals 12 residues. Trimming shortened V by 1 base and J by 4 bases, and 5 bases separated the two germline ends. In germline, CDR1 is SGHVS, CDR2 FQNEAQ. This CDR3 is CASSLGVYEQYF. The CDR3 DNA reads TGTGCCAGCAGCTTAGGGGTGTACGAGCAGTACTTC.

This clonotype came up a few times. V usage is TRBV12-5 and J usage is TRBJ1-5; the D is unclear. The CDR3 runs 12 residues. Germline CDR1 LGHNT, CDR2 FRNRAP. Trimming pared 1 base from V and 4 bases from J, leaving 2 bases between. The CDR3: CASGLGNQPQHF. CDR3 DNA: TGTGCTAGTGGTTTGGGAAATCAGCCCCAGCATTTT.

This chain uses TRBV5-5 with TRBJ2-1; D could derive from TRBD1 or TRBD2 (5 bases each). CDR3 length equals 14 residues. CDR1 is SGHKS and CDR2 is YYEKEE in the germline V gene (reference sequence). V lost 4 bases and J lost 1, with 9 bases in between. In nucleotides, the CDR3 is TGTGCCAGCAGCCAGGGACCATCCTACAATGAGCAGTTCTTC. Residues: CASSQGPSYNEQFF.